Below are 26 T cell receptor beta chains sequenced from a single sample in a study of blood T cell repertoires in COVID-19. Data came from immunoSEQ multiplex PCR; TCRdb stores just in-frame clones and leaves some out. The table includes 300,000 to 450,000 clones, about 85% detected once. The sample taken for sequencing was peripheral blood. These receptors were taken from a woman younger than 35 with acute or convalescent COVID-19.

In this sample, this clone turned up a few times. V is TRBV9 and J is TRBJ1-6; 8 positions agree with TRBD1. The CDR3 loop spans 14 amino acids. In germline, CDR1 is SGDLS, CDR2 YYNGEE. J lost 13 bases, V lost 3 bases, and 9 bases had no gene match. CDR3 residues: CASSGRGQVDPLHF. CDR3 in DNA: TGTGCCAGCAGCGGGAGGGGACAGGTCGATCCCCTCCACTTT.

J is TRBJ2-1 and V is TRBV2; no clear D. This CDR3 is 14 amino acids long. Germline CDR1 reads SNHLY; CDR2 reads FYNNEI. Trimming shortened V by 5 bases and J by 4 bases, and 12 bases separated the two germline ends. The CDR3 coding sequence is TGTGCCAGCAGTCCTAGTGGTTTATACAATGAGCAGTTCTTC. Protein product: CASSPSGLYNEQFF.

The sample holds one count of this clone. This chain connects TRBV28 to TRBJ1-2; no clear D gene. Germline V gene data show CDR1 as MDHEN and CDR2 as SYDVKM. V lost 5 bases and J 8 bases, leaving 9 bases between the germline ends. This CDR3 spans 11 amino acids. In nucleotides, the CDR3 is TGTGCCAGCAGTCGAGGGAAGGGCTACACCTTC. Protein sequence: CASSRGKGYTF.

This clone was observed a handful of times. The V gene is TRBV24-1, the J gene TRBJ1-4; 9 bases fit TRBD1. The CDR3 has 20 residues. V was pared by 7 bases and J by 0 bases, with 17 bases of the junction left unmatched. Germline V lookup: CDR1 KGHDR, CDR2 SFDVKD. The CDR3 spells CATRSSGTGSSAATNEKLFF. The DNA of the CDR3 is TGTGCCACCAGATCTTCCGGGACAGGGTCTTCTGCTGCAACTAATGAAAAACTGTTTTTT.

The chain is built from TRBV27 and TRBJ2-3; TRBD1 matches at 12 bases. The V gene end was trimmed by 8 bases and the J gene end by 6 bases; junction bases not matched to a gene: 3. Germline-derived CDR1 and CDR2 are MNHEY and SMNVEV (reference sequence). The CDR3 spans 13 residues. This CDR3 is CASGDRGLDTQYF. In DNA, the CDR3 is TGTGCCAGCGGGGACAGGGGGCTGGATACGCAGTATTTT.

The genes are TRBV27 and TRBJ2-4, with 8 bases matching TRBD2. Germline trimming cut 3 bases from V and 6 bases from J; bases unmatched to any gene: 13. The CDR3 length is 17 residues. Germline V gene data show CDR1 as MNHEY and CDR2 as SMNVEV (reference sequence). CDR3 amino acids: CASSFVIGGLAGNIQYF. The CDR3 coding sequence is TGTGCCAGCAGTTTTGTGATAGGGGGGCTAGCGGGAAACATTCAGTACTTC.

The V and J genes are TRBV27 and TRBJ2-7, with a possible D match to TRBD1 (6 bases). This CDR3 is 14 amino acids long. Germline CDR1 and CDR2: MNHEY and SMNVEV (reference sequence). V was clipped by 2 bases and J by 3 bases, with 11 bases between them. CDR3 amino acids: CASSLLDSYYEQYF. CDR3 bases: TGTGCCAGCAGTTTACTGGACAGCTACTACGAGCAGTACTTC.

This chain connects TRBV3-1 (or the pseudogene TRBV3-2) to TRBJ2-2; D unresolved. The CDR3 totals 13 residues. The germline V gene has CDR1 LGHDT and CDR2 YNNKEL (reference sequence). The V and J ends lost 1 base and 2 bases respectively, with 2 bases between them. In nucleotides, the CDR3 is TGTGCCAGCAGCCAAGCTAACACCGGGGAGCTGTTTTTT. It is translated as CASSQANTGELFF.

The chain carries TRBV5-4 and TRBJ2-7, with TRBD2 matching over 7 bases. In germline, CDR1 is SGHNT, CDR2 YYREEE (reference sequence). J gave up 0 bases and V 4 bases, and 13 bases lay outside the gene matches. This CDR3 comprises 17 residues. The chain's CDR3 is CASSDPYRERGSYEQYF. CDR3 DNA sequence: TGTGCCAGCAGCGACCCCTATAGAGAGCGGGGCTCCTACGAGCAGTACTTC.

In the case of this clone: This specimen includes other DNA sequences encoding the same CDR3. The rearrangement links TRBV19 to TRBJ1-1; D uncertain. The CDR3 runs to 12 residues. The ends were cut back, 3 bases at V and 4 bases at J, with 6 bases in the middle. Germline V gene lookup returns CDR1 LNHDA and CDR2 SQIVND (reference sequence). CDR3: CASSIAGTEAFF. The CDR3 bases are TGTGCCAGTAGTATTGCGGGCACTGAAGCTTTCTTT. The full variable domain, with the rest looked up from reference TRBV19 and TRBJ1-1, is DGGITQSPKYLFRKEGQNVTLSCEQNLNHDAMYWYRQDPGQGLRLIYYSQIVNDFQKGDIAEGYSVSREKKESFPLTVTSAQKNPTAFYLCASSIAGTEAFFGQGTRLTVV.

The chain is built from TRBV9 and TRBJ2-5, with TRBD2 matching over 16 bases. The CDR3 has 16 amino acids. Germline V gives CDR1 SGDLS, CDR2 YYNGEE. J lost 5 bases, V lost 8 bases, and 9 bases had no gene match. The CDR3 region is CASSTGLAGGHETQYF. The CDR3, as DNA: TGTGCCAGTTCCACGGGACTAGCGGGGGGGCACGAGACCCAGTACTTC.

As for this clone: This CDR3 is also generated by other DNA sequences in the sample. This chain links TRBV5-1 with TRBJ1-2; TRBD1 is a possible D gene (5 bases). From germline, CDR1 is SGHRS and CDR2 YFSETQ. V lost 4 bases to trimming and J lost 4 bases, with 11 bases between them. The CDR3 length is 13 residues. The CDR3 here is CASSPREPYGYTF. The CDR3 DNA is TGCGCCAGCAGCCCCAGGGAACCCTATGGCTACACCTTC.

This chain links TRBV24-1 with TRBJ2-2; TRBD1 matches at 10 bases. Germline V gene sequence: CDR1 KGHDR, CDR2 SFDVKD. The CDR3 spans 17 residues. V dropped 0 bases and J dropped 3; count of bases not matched to a gene: 3. As DNA, the CDR3 is TGTGCCACCAGTGATTTGCGACAGGGGGCTTACACCGGGGAGCTGTTTTTT. Residues: CATSDLRQGAYTGELFF.

The chain joins TRBV3-1 (or the pseudogene TRBV3-2) to TRBJ2-3; D perhaps matches TRBD1 (6 bases). Germline CDR1 reads LGHDT; CDR2 reads YNNKEL (reference sequence). The CDR3 extends over 16 amino acids. Trimming pared 4 bases from V and 6 bases from J, leaving 20 bases between. The CDR3 DNA reads TGTGCCAGCAGCCCGAGGGGGAGCCCACGTGGGGATACGCAGTATTTT. It specifies CASSPRGSPRGDTQYF.

The V gene is TRBV3-1 (or the pseudogene TRBV3-2), the J gene TRBJ1-1; tentatively, D is TRBD1 (6 bases). Trimming cost V 0 bases and J 6 bases, with 17 bases left between them. CDR1 is LGHDT and CDR2 is YNNKEL in the germline V gene (reference sequence). The CDR3 totals 16 residues. The CDR3 DNA is TGTGCCAGCAGCCAAGATGTGACCAGGGGTGCGGCTGAAGCTTTCTTT. Its protein product is CASSQDVTRGAAEAFF.

The chain has TRBV10-1 and TRBJ1-5; D possibly corresponds to TRBD1 (6 bases). The CDR3 loop spans 18 amino acids. Germline CDR1 WNHNN, CDR2 SYGVQD (reference sequence). V was shortened by 0 bases and J by 4 bases, with 19 bases between the two germline ends. The CDR3 region has the DNA TGCGCCAGCAGTGAGTCGACTCCGGGGGGGCGAGGGAATCAGCCCCAGCATTTT. This encodes CASSESTPGGRGNQPQHF.

V usage is TRBV11-2 and J usage is TRBJ1-2, with D tentatively TRBD1 (6 bases). This CDR3 has 14 residues. The germline CDR1 and CDR2 sequences are SGHAT and FQNNGV. V dropped 3 bases and J dropped 3 bases, with 11 bases sitting between them. The CDR3 bases are TGTGCCAGCAGCTTGGAACAGGGTTACTATGGCTACACCTTC. This codes for CASSLEQGYYGYTF.

The CDR3 region has the DNA TGCGCCAGCAGCCCCGGGTTAGGGGTTATCACTGAAGCTTTCTTT. It is translated as CASSPGLGVITEAFF. The V gene is TRBV5-1, the J gene TRBJ1-1; TRBD1 might be the D (5 bases). Germline CDR1 and CDR2: SGHRS and YFSETQ. V was pared by 4 bases and J by 4 bases, with 17 bases between. This CDR3 spans 15 amino acids.

The CDR3 is CASSQARGNGNTIYF. CDR3 bases: TGCGCCAGCAGCCAAGCTCGGGGGAATGGAAACACCATATATTTT. The chain recombines TRBV4-1 with TRBJ1-3; weak D call: TRBD1 (5 bases). In germline, CDR1 is MGHRA, CDR2 YSYEKL. V was pared by 1 base and J by 3 bases, with 10 bases between. The CDR3 loop spans 15 amino acids.

There are a few counts of this clone. This rearrangement joins TRBV11-2 to TRBJ1-1; the match to TRBD1 covers 7 bases. CDR1 and CDR2 (germline): SGHAT, FQNNGV. The CDR3 loop spans 16 amino acids. The J segment lost 5 bases and the V segment lost 1 base, leaving 10 bases of the junction unmatched. The CDR3 coding sequence is TGTGCCAGCAGCTTAGCCCTCACAGGGGTAGGTACTGAAGCTTTCTTT. Translation: CASSLALTGVGTEAFF.

This chain uses TRBV4-1 with TRBJ2-7; 9 bases agree with TRBD1. The length of the CDR3 is 16 residues. CDR1 is MGHRA, CDR2 YSYEKL, per germline. The V and J ends lost 2 bases and 3 bases, in that order; junction bases with no gene match: 8. The CDR3 DNA sequence: TGCGCCAGCAGCCAACCCTACAGGGGGCGCTTCTACGAGCAGTACTTC. Its translation: CASSQPYRGRFYEQYF.

The V and J genes are TRBV7-8 and TRBJ1-5; a possible D gene is TRBD1 (5 bases). The CDR3 covers 14 residues. Trimming stripped 1 base from V and 7 bases from J, with 11 bases between. In germline, CDR1 is SGHVS, CDR2 FQNEAQ. The CDR3 is CASSLGTGAQPQHF. The CDR3 nucleotides are TGTGCCAGCAGCTTAGGAACAGGAGCCCAGCCCCAGCATTTT.

The chain carries TRBV6-5 and TRBJ2-3, with D possibly being TRBD2 (6 bases). This CDR3 has 12 residues. The ends were cut back, 10 bases at V and 4 bases at J, with 12 bases in the middle. Germline CDR1 and CDR2: MNHEY and SVGAGI. For the CDR3, the DNA is TGTGCCATCCGACTAGATCCAGATACGCAGTATTTT. Amino acids: CAIRLDPDTQYF.

The chain couples TRBV3-1 (or the pseudogene TRBV3-2) to TRBJ2-7; D remains unclear. Germline assignment: CDR1 LGHDT and CDR2 YNNKEL (reference sequence). V was shortened by 8 bases and J by 6 bases, with 14 bases between the two germline ends. The CDR3 sequence is 12 residues long. The CDR3 spells CASCGDSLEQYF. In DNA form, the CDR3 reads TGTGCCAGCTGTGGTGACTCACTCGAGCAGTACTTC.

This clone was counted a single time. This sequence joins TRBV7-9 and TRBJ1-1; no clear D. The CDR3 is 13 residues long. With 8 bases removed from V and 3 bases from J, the gap between germline ends came to 13 bases. Germline V gene sequence: CDR1 SEHNR, CDR2 FQNEAQ (reference sequence). In nucleotides, the CDR3 is TGTGCCAGCGCCGAGGAGCGTGACACTGAAGCTTTCTTT. Encoded protein: CASAEERDTEAFF.

A single count supports this clone. CDR3 loop: CATSDPQISNQPQHF. The CDR3 DNA is TGTGCCACCAGTGACCCTCAGATTAGCAATCAGCCCCAGCATTTT. V is TRBV24-1 and J is TRBJ1-5; D remains ambiguous. The CDR3 totals 15 residues. Germline V CDR1 and CDR2: KGHDR, SFDVKD. V shed 4 bases and J shed 0 bases, with 9 bases lying between them.